This TCR beta chain is from a study of cytomegalovirus exposure and HLA in healthy donors. Study-wide findings and caveats: Later analysis found that TCR beta chains associated with HLA were more clonally expanded than other, equally common chains. The study designated 160 or so TCR beta chains cytomegalovirus-associated. Reportedly, HLA-A and HLA-B alleles of most subjects were accurately predicted from TCR beta. TCR beta V segments were, for the most part, productive about 87% or about 30% of the time in an earlier analysis.

Concerning this clone: Its antigen remains unknown.

The length of the CDR3 is 16 residues. V lost 0 bases, J lost 0 bases, and 12 bases lay in between. Germline V gives CDR1 SGHRS, CDR2 YFSETQ. Primers for the PCR totalled 60 Vbeta and 13 Jbeta. TCRdb's copy holds only in-frame clones and misses some; the assay was immunoSEQ multiplex PCR. The sample lists about 200,000 clones, 70% to 80% occurring once. The specimen sequenced was PBMCs. The sequence came from a girl aged 2-15 years in good health and CMV-seronegative. The chain joins TRBV5-1 to TRBJ1-1; D is uncertain. The CDR3 bases are TGCGCCAGCAGCTTGGCCTCGGGAGGGCTGAACACTGAAGCTTTCTTT. Translating it yields CASSLASGGLNTEAFF. The whole variable domain, remainder taken from reference TRBV5-1 and TRBJ1-1, is KAGVTQTPRYLIKTRGQQVTLSCSPISGHRSVSWYQQTPGQGLQFLFEYFSETQRNKGNFPGRFSGRQFSNSRSEMNVSTLELGDSALYLCASSLASGGLNTEAFFGQGTRLTVV.